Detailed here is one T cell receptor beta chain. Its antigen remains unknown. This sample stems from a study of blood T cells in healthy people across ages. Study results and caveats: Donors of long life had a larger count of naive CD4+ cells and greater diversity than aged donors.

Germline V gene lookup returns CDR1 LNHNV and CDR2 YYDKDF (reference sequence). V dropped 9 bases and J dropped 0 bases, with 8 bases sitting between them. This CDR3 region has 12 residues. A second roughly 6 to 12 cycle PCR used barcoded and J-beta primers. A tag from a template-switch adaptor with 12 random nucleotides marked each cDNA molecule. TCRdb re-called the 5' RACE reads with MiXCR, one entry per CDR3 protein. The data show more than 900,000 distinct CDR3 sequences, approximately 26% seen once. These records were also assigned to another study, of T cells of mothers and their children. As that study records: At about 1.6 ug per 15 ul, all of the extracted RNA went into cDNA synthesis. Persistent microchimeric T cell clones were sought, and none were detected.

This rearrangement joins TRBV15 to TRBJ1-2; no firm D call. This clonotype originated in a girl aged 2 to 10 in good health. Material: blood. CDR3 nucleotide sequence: TGTGCCACAGCTCAGTCTAACTATGGCTACACCTTC. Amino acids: CATAQSNYGYTF.